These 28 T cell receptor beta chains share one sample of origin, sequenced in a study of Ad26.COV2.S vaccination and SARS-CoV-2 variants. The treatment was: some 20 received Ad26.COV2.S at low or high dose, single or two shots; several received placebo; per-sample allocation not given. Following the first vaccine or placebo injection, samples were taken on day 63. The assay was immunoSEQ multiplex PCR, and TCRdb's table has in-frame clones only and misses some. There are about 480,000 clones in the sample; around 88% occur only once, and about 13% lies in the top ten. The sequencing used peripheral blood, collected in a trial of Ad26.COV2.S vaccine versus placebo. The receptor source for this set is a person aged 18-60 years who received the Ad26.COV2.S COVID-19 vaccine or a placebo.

CDR3 protein: CASSYRLGGRGLNEQFF. The CDR3 bases are TGTGCCAGCAGTTACCGCCTTGGCGGGAGGGGTTTGAATGAGCAGTTCTTC. This chain uses TRBV6-2 or TRBV6-3 with TRBJ2-1, with 9 bases identical to TRBD2. J was trimmed by 7 bases and V by 2 bases; bases with no gene match: 12. The CDR3 length is 17 residues. The germline CDR1 and CDR2 sequences are MNHEY and SVGEGT.

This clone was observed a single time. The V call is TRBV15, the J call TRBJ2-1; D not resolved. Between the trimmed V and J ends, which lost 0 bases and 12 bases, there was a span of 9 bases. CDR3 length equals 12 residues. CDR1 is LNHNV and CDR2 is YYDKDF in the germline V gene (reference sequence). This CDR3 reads CATSRDLVRQFF. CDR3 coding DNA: TGTGCCACCAGCAGAGATCTTGTCAGGCAGTTCTTC.

The CDR3: CASSTPGRNEQFF. CDR3 DNA sequence: TGTGCCAGCAGCACCCCGGGACGTAATGAGCAGTTCTTC. J is TRBJ2-1 and V is TRBV7-3; possibly TRBD1 or TRBD2 for D (5 bases each). Trimming removed 5 bases at V and 7 bases at J, with 12 bases between. CDR3 length: 13 residues. CDR1 SGHTA and CDR2 FQGTGA come from the germline V gene.

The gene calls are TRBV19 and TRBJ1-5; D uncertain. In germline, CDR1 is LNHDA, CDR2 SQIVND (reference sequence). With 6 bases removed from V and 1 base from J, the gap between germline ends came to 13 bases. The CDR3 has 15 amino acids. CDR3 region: CASRVAGASNQPQHF. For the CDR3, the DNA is TGTGCCAGTAGGGTGGCCGGAGCAAGCAATCAGCCCCAGCATTTT.

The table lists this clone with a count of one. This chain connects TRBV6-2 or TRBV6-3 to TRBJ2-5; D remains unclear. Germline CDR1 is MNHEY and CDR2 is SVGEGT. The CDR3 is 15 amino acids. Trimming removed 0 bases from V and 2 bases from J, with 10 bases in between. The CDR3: CASSYSLTWQETQYF. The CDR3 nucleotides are TGTGCCAGCAGTTACTCGCTTACCTGGCAAGAGACCCAGTACTTC.

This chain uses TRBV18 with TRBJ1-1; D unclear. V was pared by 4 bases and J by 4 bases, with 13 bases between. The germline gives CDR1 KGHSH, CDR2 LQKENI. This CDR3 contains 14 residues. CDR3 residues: CASSLGSPGTEAFF. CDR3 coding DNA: TGTGCCAGCTCACTCGGGTCCCCGGGCACTGAAGCTTTCTTT.

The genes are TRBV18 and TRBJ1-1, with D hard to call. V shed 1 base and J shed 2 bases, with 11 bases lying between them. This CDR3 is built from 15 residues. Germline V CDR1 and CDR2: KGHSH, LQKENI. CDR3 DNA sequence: TGTGCCAGCTCACCACGGGGAGGTGCCAACACTGAAGCTTTCTTT. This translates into CASSPRGGANTEAFF.

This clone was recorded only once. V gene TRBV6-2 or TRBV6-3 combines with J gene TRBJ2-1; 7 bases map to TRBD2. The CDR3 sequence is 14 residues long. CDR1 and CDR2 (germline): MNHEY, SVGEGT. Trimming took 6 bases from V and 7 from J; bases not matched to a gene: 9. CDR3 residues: CASSPRLAANEQFF. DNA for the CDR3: TGTGCCAGCAGCCCTCGACTAGCCGCTAATGAGCAGTTCTTC.

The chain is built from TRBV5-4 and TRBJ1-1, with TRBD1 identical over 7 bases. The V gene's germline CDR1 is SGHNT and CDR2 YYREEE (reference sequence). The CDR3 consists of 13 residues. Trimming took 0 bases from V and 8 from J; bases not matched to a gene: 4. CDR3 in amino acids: CASSLAGQNEAFF. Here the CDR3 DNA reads TGTGCCAGCAGCTTGGCGGGACAGAACGAAGCTTTCTTT.

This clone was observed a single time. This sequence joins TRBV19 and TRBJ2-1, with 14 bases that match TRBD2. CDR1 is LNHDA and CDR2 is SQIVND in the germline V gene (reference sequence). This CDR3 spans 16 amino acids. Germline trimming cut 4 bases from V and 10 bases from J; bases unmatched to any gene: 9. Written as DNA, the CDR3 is TGTGCCAGTAGTAGGGGACTAGCGGGGGTTCAAAGAGAGCAGTTCTTC. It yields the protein CASSRGLAGVQREQFF. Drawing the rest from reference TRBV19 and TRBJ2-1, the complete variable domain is DGGITQSPKYLFRKEGQNVTLSCEQNLNHDAMYWYRQDPGQGLRLIYYSQIVNDFQKGDIAEGYSVSREKKESFPLTVTSAQKNPTAFYLCASSRGLAGVQREQFFGPGTRLTVL.

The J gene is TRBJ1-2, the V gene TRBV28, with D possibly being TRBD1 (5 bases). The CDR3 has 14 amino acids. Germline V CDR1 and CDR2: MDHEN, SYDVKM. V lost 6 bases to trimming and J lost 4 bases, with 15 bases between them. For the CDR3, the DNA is TGTGCCAGCAGGATGCCGGGGGTCCGCTATGGCTACACCTTC. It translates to CASRMPGVRYGYTF.

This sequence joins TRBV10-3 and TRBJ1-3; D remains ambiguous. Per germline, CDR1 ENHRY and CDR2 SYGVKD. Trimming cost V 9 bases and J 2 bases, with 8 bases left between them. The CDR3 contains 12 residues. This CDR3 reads CAIALPGNTIYF. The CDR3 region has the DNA TGTGCCATTGCACTCCCTGGAAACACCATATATTTT.

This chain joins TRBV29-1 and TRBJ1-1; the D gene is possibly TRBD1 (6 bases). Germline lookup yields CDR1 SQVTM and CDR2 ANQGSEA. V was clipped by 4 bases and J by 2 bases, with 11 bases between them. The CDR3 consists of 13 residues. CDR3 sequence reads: CSVVQGRNTEAFF. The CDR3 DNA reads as TGCAGCGTTGTACAGGGCAGAAACACTGAAGCTTTCTTT.

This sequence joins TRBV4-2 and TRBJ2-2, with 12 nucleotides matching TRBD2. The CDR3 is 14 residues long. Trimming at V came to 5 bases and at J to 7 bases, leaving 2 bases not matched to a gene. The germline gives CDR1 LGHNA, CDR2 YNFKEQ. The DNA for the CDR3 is TGTGCCAGCAGCTCGGGACTAGCGGGCGGGGAGCTGTTTTTT. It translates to CASSSGLAGGELFF.

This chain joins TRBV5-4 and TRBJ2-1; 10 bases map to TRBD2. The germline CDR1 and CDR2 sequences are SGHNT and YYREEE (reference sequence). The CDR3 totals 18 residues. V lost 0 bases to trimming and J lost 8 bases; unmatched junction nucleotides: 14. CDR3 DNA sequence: TGTGCCAGCAGCTTGGCCTGGGGGGCTAGCGGGAGTGGCGATGAGCAGTTCTTC. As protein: CASSLAWGASGSGDEQFF.

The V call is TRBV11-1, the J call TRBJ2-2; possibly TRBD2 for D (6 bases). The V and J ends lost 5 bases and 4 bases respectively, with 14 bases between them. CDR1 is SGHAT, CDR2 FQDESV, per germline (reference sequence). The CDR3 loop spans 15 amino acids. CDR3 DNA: TGTGCCAGCAGCCCCAGGCGGGGTGTCACCGGGGAGCTGTTTTTT. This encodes CASSPRRGVTGELFF.

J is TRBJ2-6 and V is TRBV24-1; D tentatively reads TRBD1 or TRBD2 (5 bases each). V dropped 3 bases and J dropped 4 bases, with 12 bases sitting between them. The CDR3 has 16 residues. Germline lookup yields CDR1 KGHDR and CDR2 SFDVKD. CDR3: CATSDPGTPGANVLTF. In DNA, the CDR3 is TGTGCCACCAGTGATCCCGGGACGCCGGGGGCCAACGTCCTGACTTTC.

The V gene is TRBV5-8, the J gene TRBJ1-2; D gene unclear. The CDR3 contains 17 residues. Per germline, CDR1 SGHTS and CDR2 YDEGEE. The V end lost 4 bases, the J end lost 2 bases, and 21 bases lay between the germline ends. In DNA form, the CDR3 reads TGTGCCAGCAGCCCGCCACTCGGACGAGACCGAAACTATGGCTACACCTTC. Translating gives CASSPPLGRDRNYGYTF. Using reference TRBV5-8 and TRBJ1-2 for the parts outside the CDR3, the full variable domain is EAGVTQSPTHLIKTRGQQATLRCSPISGHTSVYWYQQALGLGLQFLLWYDEGEERNRGNFPPRFSGRQFPNYSSELNVNALELEDSALYLCASSPPLGRDRNYGYTFGSGTRLTVV.

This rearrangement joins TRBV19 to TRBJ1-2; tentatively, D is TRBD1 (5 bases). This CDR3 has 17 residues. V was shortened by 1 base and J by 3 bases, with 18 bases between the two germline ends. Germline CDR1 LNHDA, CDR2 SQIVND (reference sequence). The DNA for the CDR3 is TGTGCCAGTAGTATAGGCCCCCGAACAGGCGAACACTATGGCTACACCTTC. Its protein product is CASSIGPRTGEHYGYTF.

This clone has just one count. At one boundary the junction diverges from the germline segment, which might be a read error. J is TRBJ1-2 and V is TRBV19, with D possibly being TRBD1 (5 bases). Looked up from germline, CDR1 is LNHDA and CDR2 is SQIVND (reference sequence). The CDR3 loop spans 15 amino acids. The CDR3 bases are TGTGCCAGTAGTATCACCCTGGACACGAATGGGGCGAGGGTTTTC. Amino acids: CASSITLDTNGARVF.

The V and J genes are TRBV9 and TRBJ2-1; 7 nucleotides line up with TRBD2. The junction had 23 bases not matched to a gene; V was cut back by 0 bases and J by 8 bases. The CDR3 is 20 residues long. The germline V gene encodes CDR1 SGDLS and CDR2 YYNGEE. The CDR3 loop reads CASSVGATTRAGEGTYEQFF. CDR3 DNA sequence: TGTGCCAGCAGCGTAGGCGCGACTACAAGGGCGGGAGAAGGAACGTATGAGCAGTTCTTC.

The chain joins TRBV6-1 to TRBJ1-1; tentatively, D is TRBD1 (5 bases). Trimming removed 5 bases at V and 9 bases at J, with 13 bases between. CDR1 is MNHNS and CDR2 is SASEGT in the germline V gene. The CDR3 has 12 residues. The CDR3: CASSYDGDQAFF. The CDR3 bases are TGTGCCAGCAGTTATGACGGGGACCAAGCTTTCTTT.

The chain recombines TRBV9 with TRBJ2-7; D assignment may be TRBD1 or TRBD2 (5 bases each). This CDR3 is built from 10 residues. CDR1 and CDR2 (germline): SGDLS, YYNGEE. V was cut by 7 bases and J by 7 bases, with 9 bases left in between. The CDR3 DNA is TGTGCCAGCGGGGGTACGGAGCAGTACTTC. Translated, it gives CASGGTEQYF. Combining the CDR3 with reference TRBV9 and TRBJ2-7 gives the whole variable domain DSGVTQTPKHLITATGQRVTLRCSPRSGDLSVYWYQQSLDQGLQFLIQYYNGEERAKGNILERFSAQQFPDLHSELNLSSLELGDSALYFCASGGTEQYFGPGTRLTVT.

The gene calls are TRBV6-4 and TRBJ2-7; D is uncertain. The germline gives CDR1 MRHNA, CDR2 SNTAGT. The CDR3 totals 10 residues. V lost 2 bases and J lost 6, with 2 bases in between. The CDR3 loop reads CASSDREQYF. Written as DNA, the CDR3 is TGTGCCAGCAGTGACCGCGAGCAGTACTTC.

CDR3 protein: CASSLDVSGVTGELFF. The CDR3 DNA sequence: TGTGCCAGCAGCTTGGACGTTAGTGGGGTCACCGGGGAGCTGTTTTTT. The chain couples TRBV7-8 to TRBJ2-2; D unclear. The CDR3 covers 16 residues. V lost 3 bases and J lost 4, with 15 bases in between. Germline V gene sequence: CDR1 SGHVS, CDR2 FQNEAQ.

The chain's CDR3 is CAIRQLQGVTEAFF. The CDR3 DNA reads as TGTGCCATCAGACAACTACAGGGGGTCACTGAAGCTTTCTTT. This chain joins TRBV10-3 and TRBJ1-1; TRBD1 matches at 8 bases. CDR3 size: 14 residues. Germline V gives CDR1 ENHRY, CDR2 SYGVKD. Trimming took 6 bases from V and 4 from J; bases not matched to a gene: 7.

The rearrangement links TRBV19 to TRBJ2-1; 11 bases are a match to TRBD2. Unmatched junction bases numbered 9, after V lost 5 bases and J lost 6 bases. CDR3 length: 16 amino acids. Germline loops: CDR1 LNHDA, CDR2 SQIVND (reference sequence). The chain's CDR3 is CASSFSSSGRSNEQFF. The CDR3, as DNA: TGTGCCAGTAGTTTCTCTTCTAGCGGGAGGAGCAATGAGCAGTTCTTC.

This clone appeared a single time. CDR3 nucleotides: TGTGCCAGTAGTATAGTTCCCCTTTCCTACAATGAGCAGTTCTTC. Protein: CASSIVPLSYNEQFF. This chain connects TRBV19 to TRBJ2-1; no firm D call. V was shortened by 1 base and J by 1 base, with 8 bases between the two germline ends. The germline V gene encodes CDR1 LNHDA and CDR2 SQIVND (reference sequence). CDR3 length: 15 amino acids.